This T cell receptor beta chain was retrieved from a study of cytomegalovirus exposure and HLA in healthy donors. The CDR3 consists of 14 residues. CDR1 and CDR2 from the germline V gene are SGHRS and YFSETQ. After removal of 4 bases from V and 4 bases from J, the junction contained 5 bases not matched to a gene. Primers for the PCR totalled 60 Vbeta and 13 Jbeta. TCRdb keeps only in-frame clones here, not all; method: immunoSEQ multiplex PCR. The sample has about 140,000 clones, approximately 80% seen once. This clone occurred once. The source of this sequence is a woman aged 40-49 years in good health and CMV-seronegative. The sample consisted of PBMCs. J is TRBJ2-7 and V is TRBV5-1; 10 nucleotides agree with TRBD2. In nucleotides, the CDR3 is TGCGCCAGCAGCCCAGCGGGAGGGCCGTACGAGCAGTACTTC. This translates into CASSPAGGPYEQYF.